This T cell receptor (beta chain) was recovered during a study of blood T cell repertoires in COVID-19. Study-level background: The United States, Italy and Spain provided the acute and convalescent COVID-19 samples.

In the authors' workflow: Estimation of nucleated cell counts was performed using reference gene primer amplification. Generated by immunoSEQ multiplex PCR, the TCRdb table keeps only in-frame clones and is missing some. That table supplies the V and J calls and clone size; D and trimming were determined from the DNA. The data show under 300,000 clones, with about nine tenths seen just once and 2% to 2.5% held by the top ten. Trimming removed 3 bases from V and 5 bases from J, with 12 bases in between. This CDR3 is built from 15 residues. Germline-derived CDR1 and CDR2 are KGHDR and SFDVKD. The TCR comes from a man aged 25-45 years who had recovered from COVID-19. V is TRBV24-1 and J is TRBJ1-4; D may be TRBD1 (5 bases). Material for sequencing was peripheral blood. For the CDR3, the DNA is TGTGCCACCAGTGATCCCAGCGGGGGGAATGAAAAACTGTTTTTT. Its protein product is CATSDPSGGNEKLFF.